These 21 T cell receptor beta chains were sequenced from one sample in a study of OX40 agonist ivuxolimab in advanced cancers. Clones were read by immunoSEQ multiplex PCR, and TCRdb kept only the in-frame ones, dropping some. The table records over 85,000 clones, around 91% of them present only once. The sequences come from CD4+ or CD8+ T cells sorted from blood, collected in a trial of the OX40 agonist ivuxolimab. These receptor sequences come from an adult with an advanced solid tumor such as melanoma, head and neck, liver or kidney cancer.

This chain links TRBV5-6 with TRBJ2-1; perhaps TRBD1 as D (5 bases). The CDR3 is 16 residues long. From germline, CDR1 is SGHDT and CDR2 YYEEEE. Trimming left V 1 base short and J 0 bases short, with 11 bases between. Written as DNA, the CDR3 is TGTGCCAGCAGCTTGTCAGGGTTTTACTCCTACAATGAGCAGTTCTTC. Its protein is CASSLSGFYSYNEQFF. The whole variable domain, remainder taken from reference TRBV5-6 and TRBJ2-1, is DAGVTQSPTHLIKTRGQQVTLRCSPKSGHDTVSWYQQALGQGPQFIFQYYEEEERQRGNFPDRFSGHQFPNYSSELNVNALLLGDSALYLCASSLSGFYSYNEQFFGPGTRLTVL.

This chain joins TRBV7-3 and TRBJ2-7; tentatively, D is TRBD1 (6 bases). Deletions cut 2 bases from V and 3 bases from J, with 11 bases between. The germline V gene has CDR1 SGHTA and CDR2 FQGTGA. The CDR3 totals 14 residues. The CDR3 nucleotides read TGTGCCAGCAGCTTAGACAGGTCCCGCTACGAGCAGTACTTC. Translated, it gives CASSLDRSRYEQYF.

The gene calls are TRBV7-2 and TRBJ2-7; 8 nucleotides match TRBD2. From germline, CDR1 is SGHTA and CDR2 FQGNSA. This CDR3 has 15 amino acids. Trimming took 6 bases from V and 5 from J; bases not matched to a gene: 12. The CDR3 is CASRLEREPRNEQYF. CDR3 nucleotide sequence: TGTGCCAGCAGACTCGAGCGGGAGCCTCGAAACGAGCAGTACTTC.

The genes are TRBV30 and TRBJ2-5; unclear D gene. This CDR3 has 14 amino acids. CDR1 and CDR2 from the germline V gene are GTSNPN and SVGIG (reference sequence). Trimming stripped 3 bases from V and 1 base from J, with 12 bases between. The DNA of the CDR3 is TGTGCCTGGAGCGAAATACTGTTCCAAGAGACCCAGTACTTC. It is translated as CAWSEILFQETQYF.

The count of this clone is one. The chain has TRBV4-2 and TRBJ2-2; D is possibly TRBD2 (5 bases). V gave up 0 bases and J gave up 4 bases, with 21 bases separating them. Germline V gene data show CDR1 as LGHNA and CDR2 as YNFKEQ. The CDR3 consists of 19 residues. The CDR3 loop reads CASSQDPEGSGSSTGELFF. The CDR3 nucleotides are TGTGCCAGCAGCCAAGATCCCGAGGGTAGTGGGTCGAGCACCGGGGAGCTGTTTTTT.

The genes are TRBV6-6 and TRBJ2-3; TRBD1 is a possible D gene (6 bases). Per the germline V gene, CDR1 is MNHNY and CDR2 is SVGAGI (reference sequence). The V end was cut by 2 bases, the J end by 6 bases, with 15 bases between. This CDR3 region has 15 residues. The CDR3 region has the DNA TGTGCCAGCAGTTACAACACAGGGTTTAACGATACGCAGTATTTT. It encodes CASSYNTGFNDTQYF.

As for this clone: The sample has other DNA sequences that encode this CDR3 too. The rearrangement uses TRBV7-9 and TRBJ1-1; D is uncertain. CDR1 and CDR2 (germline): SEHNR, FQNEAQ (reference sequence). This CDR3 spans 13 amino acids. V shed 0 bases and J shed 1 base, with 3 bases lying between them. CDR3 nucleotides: TGTGCCAGCAGCTTAGCAGGGAACACTGAAGCTTTCTTT. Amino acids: CASSLAGNTEAFF. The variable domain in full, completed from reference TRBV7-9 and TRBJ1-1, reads DTGVSQNPRHKITKRGQNVTFRCDPISEHNRLYWYRQTLGQGPEFLTYFQNEAQLEKSRLLSDRFSAERPKGSFSTLEIQRTEQGDSAMYLCASSLAGNTEAFFGQGTRLTVV.

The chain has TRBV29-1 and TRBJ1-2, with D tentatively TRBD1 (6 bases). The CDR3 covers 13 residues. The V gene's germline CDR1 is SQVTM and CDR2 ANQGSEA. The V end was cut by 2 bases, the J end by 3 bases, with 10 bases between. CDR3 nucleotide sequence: TGCAGCGTTGAATACTGGACAGACTATGGCTACACCTTC. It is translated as CSVEYWTDYGYTF.

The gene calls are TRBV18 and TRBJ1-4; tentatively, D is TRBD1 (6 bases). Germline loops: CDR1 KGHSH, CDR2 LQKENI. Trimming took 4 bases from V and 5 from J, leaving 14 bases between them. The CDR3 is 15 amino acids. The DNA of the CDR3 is TGTGCCAGCTCACGGACAGTTTCGGCGAATGAAAAACTGTTTTTT. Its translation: CASSRTVSANEKLFF.

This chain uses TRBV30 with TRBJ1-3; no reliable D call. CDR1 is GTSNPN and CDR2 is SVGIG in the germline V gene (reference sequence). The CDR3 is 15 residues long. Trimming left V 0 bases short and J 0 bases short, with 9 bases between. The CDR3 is CAWSVKAGSGNTIYF. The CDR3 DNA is TGTGCCTGGAGTGTAAAAGCCGGCTCTGGAAACACCATATATTTT.

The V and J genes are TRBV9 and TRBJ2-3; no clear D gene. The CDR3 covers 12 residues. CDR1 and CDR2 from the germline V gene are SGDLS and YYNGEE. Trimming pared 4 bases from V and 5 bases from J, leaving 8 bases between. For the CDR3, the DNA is TGTGCCAGCAGCTTAACCGGAGATACGCAGTATTTT. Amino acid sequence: CASSLTGDTQYF.

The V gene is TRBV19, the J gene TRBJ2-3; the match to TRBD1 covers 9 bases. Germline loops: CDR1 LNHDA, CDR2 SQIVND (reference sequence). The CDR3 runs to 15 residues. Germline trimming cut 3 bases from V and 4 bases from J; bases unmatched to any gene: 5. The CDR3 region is CASSIGQGLSDTQYF. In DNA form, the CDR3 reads TGTGCCAGTAGTATCGGACAGGGGTTATCAGATACGCAGTATTTT.

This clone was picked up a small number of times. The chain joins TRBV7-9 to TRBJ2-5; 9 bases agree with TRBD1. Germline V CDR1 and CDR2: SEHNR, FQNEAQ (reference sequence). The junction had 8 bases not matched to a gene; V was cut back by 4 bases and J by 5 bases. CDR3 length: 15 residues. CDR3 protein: CASSSDRGEVETQYF. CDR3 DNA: TGTGCCAGCAGCTCGGACAGGGGTGAAGTGGAGACCCAGTACTTC.

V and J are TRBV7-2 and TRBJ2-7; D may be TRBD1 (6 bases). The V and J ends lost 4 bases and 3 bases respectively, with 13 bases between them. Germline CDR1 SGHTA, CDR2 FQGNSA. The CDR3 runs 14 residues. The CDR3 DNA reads TGTGCCAGCAGCTATCAAGGGGGAATCTACGAGCAGTACTTC. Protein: CASSYQGGIYEQYF.

The CDR3 protein is CASSLDLSNTEAFF. DNA of the CDR3: TGTGCCAGCAGCTTAGATCTGAGTAACACTGAAGCTTTCTTT. The chain uses TRBV11-3 and TRBJ1-1, with D hard to call. Germline lookup yields CDR1 SGHNT and CDR2 YENEEA. V was shortened by 0 bases and J by 2 bases, with 7 bases between the two germline ends. This CDR3 region has 14 residues.

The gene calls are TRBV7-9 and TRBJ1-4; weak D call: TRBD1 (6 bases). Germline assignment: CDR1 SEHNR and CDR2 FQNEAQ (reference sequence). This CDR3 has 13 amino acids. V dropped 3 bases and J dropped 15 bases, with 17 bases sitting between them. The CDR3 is CASSLGGATVVFF. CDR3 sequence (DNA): TGTGCCAGCAGCTTGGGGGGGGCGACAGTGGTGTTTTTT.

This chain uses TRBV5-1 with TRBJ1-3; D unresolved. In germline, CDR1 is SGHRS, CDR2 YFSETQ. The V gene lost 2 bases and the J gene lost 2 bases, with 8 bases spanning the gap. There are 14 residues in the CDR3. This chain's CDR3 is CASSFNPAGNTIYF. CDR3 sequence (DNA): TGCGCCAGCAGCTTCAACCCGGCTGGAAACACCATATATTTT.

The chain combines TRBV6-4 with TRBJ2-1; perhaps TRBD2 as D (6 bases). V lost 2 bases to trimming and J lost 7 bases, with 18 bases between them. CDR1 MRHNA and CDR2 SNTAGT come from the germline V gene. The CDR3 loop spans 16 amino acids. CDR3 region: CASSDRAFSGRNEQFF. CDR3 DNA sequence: TGTGCCAGCAGTGACCGGGCTTTTTCGGGGAGGAATGAGCAGTTCTTC.

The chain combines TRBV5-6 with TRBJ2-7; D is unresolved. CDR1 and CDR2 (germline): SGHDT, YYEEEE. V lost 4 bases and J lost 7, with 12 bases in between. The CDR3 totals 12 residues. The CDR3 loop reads CASSPSGLEQYF. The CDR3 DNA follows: TGTGCCAGCAGCCCCTCGGGTCTGGAGCAGTACTTC.

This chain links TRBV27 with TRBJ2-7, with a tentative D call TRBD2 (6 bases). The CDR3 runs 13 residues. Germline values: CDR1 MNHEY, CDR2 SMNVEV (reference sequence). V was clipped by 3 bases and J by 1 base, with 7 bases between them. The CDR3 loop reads CASSFRGSYEQYF. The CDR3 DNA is TGTGCCAGCAGTTTCCGGGGGTCCTACGAGCAGTACTTC.

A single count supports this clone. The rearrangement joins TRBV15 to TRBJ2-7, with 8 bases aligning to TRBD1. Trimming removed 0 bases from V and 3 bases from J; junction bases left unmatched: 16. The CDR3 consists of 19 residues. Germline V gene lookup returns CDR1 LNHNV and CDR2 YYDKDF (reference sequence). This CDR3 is CATSRDQTGDLQSYYEQYF. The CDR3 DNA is TGTGCCACCAGCAGAGATCAGACAGGGGACCTGCAGTCCTACTACGAGCAGTACTTC.